The T cell receptor (beta chain) described here comes from a study of CD4+ T cells in melanoma. Repertoires were generated with immunoSEQ multiplex PCR, while TCRdb's copy carries only in-frame clones and drops some. The data contain about 55,000 clones, roughly three quarters of them seen just once; the ten biggest clones take up about 5.1%. The CDR3 has 15 residues. Trimming took 5 bases from V and 2 from J, leaving 16 bases between them. Germline values: CDR1 MNHEY, CDR2 SMNVEV (reference sequence). Study results and limitations: Neoantigen-specific CD4+ T cells in melanoma reportedly had diverse differentiation states. CD8+ T cell, macrophage and B cell function reportedly correlated with neoantigen-specific CD4+ T cells.

This clone was detected ten times or more. Its matching antigen is unknown. This chain joins TRBV27 and TRBJ2-7, with no clear D. Sequencing was done on a sample of tumor tissue. The receptor's source is a human donor with melanoma. CDR3: CASSPVSGPTYEQYF. The CDR3 DNA reads TGTGCCAGCAGTCCCGTATCTGGGCCCACCTACGAGCAGTACTTC.